This T cell receptor (beta chain) emerged from a study of T cells in Graves' hyperthyroidism and ophthalmopathy. Study-wide points: Ophthalmopathy was told apart from stable hyperthyroidism by a 13 V-J model. Researchers found most expanded thyroid clonotypes above 0.001 in blood as well.

The CDR3 regions of TCR beta were amplified from RNA transcripts. Carried out on the TCR CDR3, a first-round RT-PCR used the HTBI primer set. TCRdb redid the calling of the multiplex PCR reads with MiXCR, one entry per CDR3 protein. The sample carries about 180,000 distinct CDR3 sequences, approximately 15% recorded once. The study enrolled patients aged 18 to 65 with newly diagnosed hyperthyroidism of under 2 months' duration. Fresh peripheral blood, about 9.9 ml, yielded the PBMCs. This clonotype was detected ten times or more. As yet, its antigen is unknown. Sequencing input: blood. This clonotype was sampled from a woman aged 45-60 years with Graves' hyperthyroidism.

For the CDR3, the DNA is TGTGCCAGCAGTTCGGTGAATACCAGAATCTACGAGCAGTACTTC. This gives the protein CASSSVNTRIYEQYF. The rearrangement uses TRBV7-2 and TRBJ2-7; D is ambiguous. The CDR3 is 15 amino acids. Germline loops: CDR1 SGHTA, CDR2 FQGNSA. V lost 6 bases, J lost 3 bases, and 18 bases lay in between. Variable domain in full (rest from reference TRBV7-2 and TRBJ2-7): GAGVSQSPSNKVTEKGKDVELRCDPISGHTALYWYRQSLGQGLEFLIYFQGNSAPDKSGLPSDRFSAERTGGSVSTLTIQRTQQEDSAVYLCASSSVNTRIYEQYFGPGTRLTVT.